Listed below are T cell receptor beta chains from one sample, sequenced in a study of response to subunit inactivated influenza vaccine. TCRdb redid the calling of the RT-PCR reads with MiXCR, one entry per CDR3 protein. Counted here are some 500,000 distinct CDR3 sequences, about 25% occurring once; the ten biggest clones make up over 1.5%. Specimen: CD4+ T cells sorted from PBMCs, collected 4 to 6 days after vaccination. All receptors derive from a man aged 45-65 years who received an inactivated influenza vaccine. CDR3s include the opening cysteine and the closing phenylalanine or tryptophan. D genes are given only for firm matches. Only some rows state a clone size, as once, few, many or a class for expanded clones.

D gene: NA; J gene: TRBJ2-1; V gene: TRBV5-1; clone size: many; CDR3 DNA: TGCGCCAGCAGCTTGGGCGACAGCATGGACTACAATGAGCAGTTCTTC; CDR3 protein: CASSLGDSMDYNEQFF
D gene: NA; J gene: TRBJ1-2; V gene: TRBV12-3/TRBV12-4; clone size: many; CDR3 DNA: TGTGCCAGCAGCCGAAGGGTGGGGGATGGCTACACCTTC; CDR3 protein: CASSRRVGDGYTF
D gene: TRBD2; J gene: TRBJ2-7; V gene: TRBV10-3; clone size: NA; CDR3 DNA: TGTGCCCCGCCTGGTGGGACTAGCGGGAGGTGGGACGAGCAGTACTTC; CDR3 protein: CAPPGGTSGRWDEQYF
D gene: NA; J gene: TRBJ1-1; V gene: TRBV25-1; clone size: many; CDR3 DNA: TGTGCCAGCAGTGAATCAACAAACAGGATGAACACTGAAGCTTTCTTT; CDR3 protein: CASSESTNRMNTEAFF
D gene: TRBD2; J gene: TRBJ2-5; V gene: TRBV5-1; clone size: NA; CDR3 DNA: TGCGCCAGCAGCTTGGCCGGGACTAGCGGGATTCAAGAGACCCAGTACTTC; CDR3 protein: CASSLAGTSGIQETQYF
D gene: TRBD2; J gene: TRBJ2-1; V gene: TRBV15; clone size: few; CDR3 DNA: TGTGCCACCAGCGGAACTAGCGGGGGCTACAATGAGCAGTTCTTC; CDR3 protein: CATSGTSGGYNEQFF
D gene: NA; J gene: TRBJ2-2; V gene: TRBV20-1; clone size: few; CDR3 DNA: TGCAGTGCTAGAGATCTTAGGGCGAACACCGGGGAGCTGTTTTTT; CDR3 protein: CSARDLRANTGELFF
D gene: TRBD1; J gene: TRBJ2-7; V gene: TRBV5-1; clone size: NA; CDR3 DNA: TGCGCCAGCAGCTGGGCCGGGACAGGGTCCTACGAGCAGTACTTC; CDR3 protein: CASSWAGTGSYEQYF
D gene: TRBD2; J gene: TRBJ2-5; V gene: TRBV6-2/TRBV6-3; clone size: many; CDR3 DNA: TGTGCCAGCAGGGAAGGGTGGCGGGAGCAAGAGACCCAGTACTTC; CDR3 protein: CASREGWREQETQYF
D gene: NA; J gene: TRBJ2-3; V gene: TRBV6-1; clone size: few; CDR3 DNA: TGTGCCAGCAGTGTAGGGAATATTCGTACAGATACGCAGTATTTT; CDR3 protein: CASSVGNIRTDTQYF
D gene: TRBD1; J gene: TRBJ2-2; V gene: TRBV3-1; clone size: NA; CDR3 DNA: TGTGCCAGCAGCCATGACCGGGACAGGGGTTACGACACCGGGGAGCTGTTTTTT; CDR3 protein: CASSHDRDRGYDTGELFF
D gene: NA; J gene: TRBJ1-2; V gene: TRBV28; clone size: few; CDR3 DNA: TGTGCCAGCAGCCCGGAGGACTATGGCTACACCTTC; CDR3 protein: CASSPEDYGYTF
D gene: NA; J gene: TRBJ2-1; V gene: TRBV5-1; clone size: NA; CDR3 DNA: TGCGCCAGCAGGCCACTAGCTAGTTCCGCTTTTAATGAGCAGTTCTTC; CDR3 protein: CASRPLASSAFNEQFF
D gene: TRBD1; J gene: TRBJ1-1; V gene: TRBV6-5; clone size: NA; CDR3 DNA: TGTGCCAGCAGATCGACAGGGACTGAAGCTTTCTTT; CDR3 protein: CASRSTGTEAFF
D gene: TRBD1; J gene: TRBJ2-7; V gene: TRBV5-1; clone size: few; CDR3 DNA: TGCGCCAGCAGCCCCGGACAGGCCCAAATCTACGAGCAGTACTTC; CDR3 protein: CASSPGQAQIYEQYF
D gene: TRBD2; J gene: TRBJ2-7; V gene: TRBV20-1; clone size: NA; CDR3 DNA: TGCAGTGCTTCCTATCCGACTAGCGGGAATTACGAGCAGTACTTC; CDR3 protein: CSASYPTSGNYEQYF